A selection of T cell receptor beta chains follows, all from one sample in a study of blood T cell repertoires in COVID-19. Profiling relied on immunoSEQ multiplex PCR, and the TCRdb table lists in-frame clones only, not all of them. The sample holds some 350,000 clones, over 70% seen once. The specimen sequenced was PBMCs or T cells enriched from blood (not recorded which). The receptors come from a young man who had recovered from COVID-19. The CDR3 runs from the conserved cysteine through the conserved F or W. The D gene is left open where the match is weak. Only part of the rows carry a size: once, few, many, or a class if the clone is expanded.

DNA: TGTGCCAGTAGTACCCTTACAGGGTTCACCGGGGAGCTGTTTTTT
CDR3: CASSTLTGFTGELFF
D: -
length: 15
J: TRBJ2-2
size: -
V: TRBV19

DNA: TGTGCCATCAGGTCCACAGGGCCGACCGGGGAGCTGTTTTTT
CDR3: CAIRSTGPTGELFF
D: -
length: 14
J: TRBJ2-2
size: -
V: TRBV10-3

DNA: TGTGCCAGCAGTTACGATGGGACAGGGACCGAAGAGACCCAGTACTTC
CDR3: CASSYDGTGTEETQYF
D: TRBD1
length: 16
J: TRBJ2-5
size: -
V: TRBV6-5

DNA: TGTGCCAGCAGCCAAGATGTAGCGGGGGGGAGTGAGACCCAGTACTTC
CDR3: CASSQDVAGGSETQYF
D: TRBD2
length: 16
J: TRBJ2-5
size: few
V: TRBV4-2

DNA: TGTGCCAGCAGCTTAGGGCAGGGTAGCAATCAGCCCCAGCATTTT
CDR3: CASSLGQGSNQPQHF
D: -
length: 15
J: TRBJ1-5
size: -
V: TRBV13

DNA: TGTGCCAGCAGCCCCCGGGACAGGGTGGGAGAGACCCAGTACTTC
CDR3: CASSPRDRVGETQYF
D: TRBD1
length: 15
J: TRBJ2-5
size: -
V: TRBV7-9

DNA: TGTGCCAGCAGTTTCTTATTCGGGACTAGCGGGGGGGCATCCTACAATGAGCAGTTCTTC
CDR3: CASSFLFGTSGGASYNEQFF
D: TRBD2
length: 20
J: TRBJ2-1
size: many
V: TRBV28

DNA: TGTGCCAGCAGTTCGACAGTGATTCCTGAAAAACTGTTTTTT
CDR3: CASSSTVIPEKLFF
D: -
length: 14
J: TRBJ1-4
size: -
V: TRBV27

DNA: TGTGCCAGTAGTATAGATCGTGACAGGGGCGGACTGTTTTTT
CDR3: CASSIDRDRGGLFF
D: TRBD1
length: 14
J: TRBJ1-4
size: -
V: TRBV19

DNA: TGTGCCAGCAGCCAGACAGGGGGCTACGAGCAGTACTTC
CDR3: CASSQTGGYEQYF
D: TRBD1
length: 13
J: TRBJ2-7
size: -
V: TRBV5-6

DNA: TGTGCCAGCAGCCAAGGTTGGCGGGGCAGCTCTGGAAACACCATATATTTT
CDR3: CASSQGWRGSSGNTIYF
D: -
length: 17
J: TRBJ1-3
size: -
V: TRBV4-2

DNA: TGCGCCAGCAGCTTGGCCTACAGGGCCAATGAGCAGTTCTTC
CDR3: CASSLAYRANEQFF
D: -
length: 14
J: TRBJ2-1
size: -
V: TRBV5-1

DNA: TGTGCCTGGAGAGATGAGACAGCGCCCTTGGGGAAACTGTTTTTT
CDR3: CAWRDETAPLGKLFF
D: -
length: 15
J: TRBJ1-4
size: -
V: TRBV30

DNA: TGTGCCAGCAGGGGGGACACCTACGAGCAGTACTTC
CDR3: CASRGDTYEQYF
D: -
length: 12
J: TRBJ2-7
size: few
V: TRBV2

DNA: TGTGCCAGCAGCCTAGGAGGCGGGGGCTCCTACAATGAGCAGTTCTTC
CDR3: CASSLGGGGSYNEQFF
D: TRBD2
length: 16
J: TRBJ2-1
size: -
V: TRBV7-2

DNA: TGTGCCAGCAGCATACAGGGTGCTAATGAAAAACTGTTTTTT
CDR3: CASSIQGANEKLFF
D: -
length: 14
J: TRBJ1-4
size: -
V: TRBV6-5

DNA: TGTGCCAGCAGTTTCCCAGGCCTCAATCAGCCCCAGCATTTT
CDR3: CASSFPGLNQPQHF
D: -
length: 14
J: TRBJ1-5
size: -
V: TRBV28

DNA: TGTGCCAGCAGTCGTCGGCCCAGGACTAGCGGGGGAATCACCGGGGAGCTGTTTTTT
CDR3: CASSRRPRTSGGITGELFF
D: TRBD2
length: 19
J: TRBJ2-2
size: -
V: TRBV28

DNA: TGTGCCAGCAGTTTAGGGACAGGGGGTAATTCACCCCTCCACTTT
CDR3: CASSLGTGGNSPLHF
D: TRBD1
length: 15
J: TRBJ1-6
size: -
V: TRBV27

DNA: TGTGCCAGCAGCCAAGGCTCAGGTTACTATGGCTACACCTTC
CDR3: CASSQGSGYYGYTF
D: -
length: 14
J: TRBJ1-2
size: -
V: TRBV14

DNA: TGTGCCAGCAGTTCATATGGGACTGTTCACACTGAAGCTTTCTTT
CDR3: CASSSYGTVHTEAFF
D: -
length: 15
J: TRBJ1-1
size: -
V: TRBV28

DNA: TGTGCCAGTAGCCCTGAGAACAGGCAAGAGACCCAGTACTTC
CDR3: CASSPENRQETQYF
D: -
length: 14
J: TRBJ2-5
size: -
V: TRBV7-3

DNA: TGTGCCAGCAGTGAATCCGGGGGGAATGGATATCAGCCCCAGCATTTT
CDR3: CASSESGGNGYQPQHF
D: -
length: 16
J: TRBJ1-5
size: -
V: TRBV2

DNA: TGTGCCAGCAGCGCCTGGGACAGGCCTGGAAACACCATATATTTT
CDR3: CASSAWDRPGNTIYF
D: TRBD1
length: 15
J: TRBJ1-3
size: few
V: TRBV3-1/TRBV3-2

DNA: TGTGCCAATCTACTCCCCAGGTTGAAGGCTTGTGGCTACACCTTC
CDR3: CANLLPRLKACGYTF
D: -
length: 15
J: TRBJ1-2
size: -
V: TRBV25-1

DNA: TGTGCCAGTAGTATAGATCCCGCAGGCAACACTGAAGCTTTCTTT
CDR3: CASSIDPAGNTEAFF
D: -
length: 15
J: TRBJ1-1
size: few
V: TRBV19

DNA: TGTGCCATCAGTGAGTGGCTAGCGGGGGGGATTCAGCAGTACTTC
CDR3: CAISEWLAGGIQQYF
D: TRBD2
length: 15
J: TRBJ2-7
size: -
V: TRBV10-3

DNA: TGTGCCTGGAGTCAAGGCGGGGGCTACGAGCAGTACTTC
CDR3: CAWSQGGGYEQYF
D: TRBD2
length: 13
J: TRBJ2-7
size: -
V: TRBV30

DNA: TGTGCCAGCAGCTTAAACAGGGCAGAGACCCAGTACTTC
CDR3: CASSLNRAETQYF
D: -
length: 13
J: TRBJ2-5
size: -
V: TRBV13

DNA: TGTGCCAGCTCACTTTTAGCGGGGGGAAACTACGAGCAGTACTTC
CDR3: CASSLLAGGNYEQYF
D: TRBD2
length: 15
J: TRBJ2-7
size: -
V: TRBV18

DNA: TGTGCCAGCAGCGTAGCGATCGGGGAGGACACTGAAGCTTTCTTT
CDR3: CASSVAIGEDTEAFF
D: -
length: 15
J: TRBJ1-1
size: once
V: TRBV9

DNA: TGTGCCAGCAGCTTACAGGGGAGAGGCTACACCTTC
CDR3: CASSLQGRGYTF
D: -
length: 12
J: TRBJ1-2
size: -
V: TRBV7-9

DNA: TGTGCCAGCAGCTTAGATATAACAGGGACGCAGTATTTT
CDR3: CASSLDITGTQYF
D: -
length: 13
J: TRBJ2-3
size: few
V: TRBV11-2

DNA: TGTGCCAGTAGTATGTCTTCGGGGAAGGGCGAGCAGTACTTC
CDR3: CASSMSSGKGEQYF
D: -
length: 14
J: TRBJ2-7
size: -
V: TRBV19

DNA: TGTGCCAGCAGTGATGGGGGGACAGGGGGGCAGCCCCAGCATTTT
CDR3: CASSDGGTGGQPQHF
D: TRBD1
length: 15
J: TRBJ1-5
size: -
V: TRBV2

DNA: TGTGCCAGTAACGACAGGGGGCTTCGTCAGCCCCAGCATTTT
CDR3: CASNDRGLRQPQHF
D: TRBD1
length: 14
J: TRBJ1-5
size: -
V: TRBV19

DNA: TGTGCCTGGAGGCTCAGGACACCACCGCACCTCTACAATGAGCAGTTCTTC
CDR3: CAWRLRTPPHLYNEQFF
D: -
length: 17
J: TRBJ2-1
size: once
V: TRBV30

DNA: TGTGCCAGCAGCTGGGGAGGACAGCCCCAGCATTTT
CDR3: CASSWGGQPQHF
D: -
length: 12
J: TRBJ1-5
size: once
V: TRBV7-9

DNA: TGCGCCAGCAGCCTCGACGGGATCCAAGAGACCCAGTACTTC
CDR3: CASSLDGIQETQYF
D: -
length: 14
J: TRBJ2-5
size: few
V: TRBV5-1

DNA: TGTGCCAGCAGCTTAACAGGGGGCAATGAGCAGTTCTTC
CDR3: CASSLTGGNEQFF
D: TRBD1
length: 13
J: TRBJ2-1
size: -
V: TRBV7-8

DNA: TGTGCCAGCAGCCCGGGGACTACATACAATGAGCAGTTCTTC
CDR3: CASSPGTTYNEQFF
D: TRBD2
length: 14
J: TRBJ2-1
size: -
V: TRBV28